The 13 T cell receptor beta chains below were found in one sample sequenced in a study of T cells after yellow fever vaccination. TCRdb reanalysed the 5' RACE reads using MiXCR and keeps one entry per CDR3 protein. The repertoire holds roughly 300,000 distinct CDR3 sequences, around 7% seen once, with roughly a sixth in the top ten. The sample was PBMCs, taken roughly 47 days after the first yellow fever vaccination. These receptors originate from a man aged 18 to 30 who received the YFV17D yellow fever vaccine.

This clonotype was counted a few times. The genes are TRBV4-1 and TRBJ2-7; TRBD2 agrees at 7 bases. V shed 0 bases and J 0 bases; nucleotides not matched to a gene: 5. CDR1 and CDR2 from the germline V gene are MGHRA and YSYEKL. The CDR3 loop spans 16 amino acids. CDR3 in DNA: TGCGCCAGCAGCCAAGATTACCCTAGCGGCTCCTACGAGCAGTACGTC. Its protein product is CASSQDYPSGSYEQYV.

In this sample, this clonotype turned up many times. The chain uses TRBV4-1 and TRBJ1-1; TRBD1 aligns across 9 bases. Per germline, CDR1 MGHRA and CDR2 YSYEKL. V gave up 7 bases and J gave up 3 bases; unmatched junction bases: 9. CDR3 size: 15 residues. CDR3 region: CASTANRGLDTEAFF. CDR3 in DNA: TGCGCCAGCACCGCCAACAGGGGGCTCGACACTGAAGCTTTCTTT.

This clonotype was detected many times. This chain joins TRBV5-1 and TRBJ2-2; D not resolved. Germline V CDR1 and CDR2: SGHRS, YFSETQ. The CDR3 length is 13 residues. Trimming removed 0 bases at V and 4 bases at J, with 4 bases between. CDR3 amino acids: CASSLDPTGELFF. The CDR3, as DNA: TGCGCCAGCAGCTTGGACCCCACCGGGGAGCTGTTTTTT. Based on the CDR3 plus reference TRBV5-1 and TRBJ2-2, the full variable domain is KAGVTQTPRYLIKTRGQQVTLSCSPISGHRSVSWYQQTPGQGLQFLFEYFSETQRNKGNFPGRFSGRQFSNSRSEMNVSTLELGDSALYLCASSLDPTGELFFGEGSRLTVL.

The chain employs TRBV20-1 and TRBJ1-2; 9 nucleotides agree with TRBD1. V was clipped by 0 bases and J by 5 bases; unmatched bases: 4. Germline CDR1 is DFQATT and CDR2 is SNEGSKA (reference sequence). The CDR3 sequence is 14 residues long. CDR3 DNA: TGCAGTGCTAGAGAGGACAGGGGACGGTATGGCTACACCTTC. Its protein product is CSAREDRGRYGYTF.

The rearrangement joins TRBV5-1 to TRBJ2-3; TRBD1 aligns across 7 bases. This CDR3 is 16 amino acids long. V was pared by 1 base and J by 1 base, with 6 bases of the junction left unmatched. Germline V gene lookup returns CDR1 SGHRS and CDR2 YFSETQ. CDR3 protein: CASSLPGGQGTDTQYF. The CDR3 DNA sequence: TGCGCCAGCAGCTTGCCCGGCGGACAGGGCACAGATACGCAGTATTTT.

The chain links TRBV6-5 to TRBJ1-1; D is unresolved. This CDR3 has 12 residues. The germline V and J ends were trimmed by 6 bases and 0 bases, with 5 bases remaining between them. Per germline, CDR1 MNHEY and CDR2 SVGAGI. The CDR3 nucleotides read TGTGCCAGCAGGAAACTGAACACTGAAGCTTTCTTT. Amino acid sequence: CASRKLNTEAFF.

This clonotype was counted only a few times. The chain combines TRBV7-6 with TRBJ2-2; 11 bases fit TRBD1. This CDR3 spans 17 amino acids. Germline loops: CDR1 SGHVS, CDR2 FNYEAQ. J lost 4 bases, V lost 1 base, and 5 bases had no gene match. The chain's CDR3 is CASSLEAGTGGTGELFF. CDR3 sequence (DNA): TGTGCCAGCAGCTTAGAAGCCGGGACAGGGGGCACCGGGGAGCTGTTTTTT.

The chain combines TRBV7-9 with TRBJ2-3; TRBD1 aligns across 7 bases. The CDR3 runs to 15 residues. In germline, CDR1 is SEHNR, CDR2 FQNEAQ (reference sequence). The trim removed 6 bases at V and 0 bases at J, leaving 6 bases unmatched. The CDR3 nucleotides read TGTGCCAGCAGTCAAACGACAGGGAGCACAGATACGCAGTATTTT. Translated, it gives CASSQTTGSTDTQYF.

The V and J genes are TRBV5-1 and TRBJ2-5, with D possibly being TRBD1 or TRBD2 (5 bases each). V was trimmed by 0 bases and J by 1 base, leaving 16 bases between them. The CDR3 totals 17 residues. Looked up from germline, CDR1 is SGHRS and CDR2 is YFSETQ. In DNA, the CDR3 is TGCGCCAGCAGCTTGGCCTTGTCGTCGGGGACCCAAGAGACCCAGTACTTC. It encodes CASSLALSSGTQETQYF.

The sample holds many counts of this clonotype. The chain recombines TRBV4-2 with TRBJ2-5; possible D gene TRBD1, 6 bases. Germline V gene sequence: CDR1 LGHNA, CDR2 YNFKEQ. V was shortened by 2 bases and J by 5 bases, with 27 bases between the two germline ends. CDR3 length: 19 residues. This CDR3 reads CASSQTGVGSEGVDETQYF. CDR3 nucleotide sequence: TGTGCCAGCAGCCAAACCGGGGTTGGTAGCGAGGGGGTTGACGAGACCCAGTACTTC.

This clonotype showed up many times. J is TRBJ2-5 and V is TRBV25-1, with TRBD2 identical over 11 bases. The CDR3 consists of 16 residues. The trim removed 3 bases at V and 5 bases at J, leaving 8 bases unmatched. In germline, CDR1 is MGHDK, CDR2 SYGVNS. CDR3 protein: CASSDLLAGDVETQYF. CDR3 coding DNA: TGTGCCAGCAGTGATCTACTAGCGGGGGATGTGGAGACCCAGTACTTC.

The chain couples TRBV12-3 or TRBV12-4 to TRBJ1-6; D not certain. The length of the CDR3 is 14 residues. The V end lost 8 bases, the J end lost 0 bases, and 8 bases lay between the germline ends. DNA for the CDR3: TGTGCCAGCTTTCCGAGCTCCTATAATTCACCCCTCCACTTT. Its protein product is CASFPSSYNSPLHF.

This clonotype was observed a handful of times. This chain links TRBV4-2 with TRBJ2-5, with D possibly being TRBD1 (5 bases). The CDR3 contains 14 residues. Looked up from germline, CDR1 is LGHNA and CDR2 is YNFKEQ. Trimming cost V 0 bases and J 2 bases, with 7 bases left between them. CDR3 residues: CASSQEHRQETQYF. The CDR3 bases are TGTGCCAGCAGCCAAGAACACAGGCAAGAGACCCAGTACTTC.